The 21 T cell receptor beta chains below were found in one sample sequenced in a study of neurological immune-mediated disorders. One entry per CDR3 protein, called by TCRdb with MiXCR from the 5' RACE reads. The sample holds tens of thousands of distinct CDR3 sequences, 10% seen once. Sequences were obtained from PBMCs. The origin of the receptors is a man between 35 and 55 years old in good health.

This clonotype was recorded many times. The CDR3 spells CASRITGEGNTIYF. The CDR3 nucleotides read TGTGCCAGCAGAATAACAGGGGAAGGAAACACCATATATTTT. V usage is TRBV27 and J usage is TRBJ1-3; the match to TRBD1 covers 7 bases. The length of the CDR3 is 14 residues. V dropped 6 bases and J dropped 4; count of bases not matched to a gene: 6. Germline lookup yields CDR1 MNHEY and CDR2 SMNVEV (reference sequence).

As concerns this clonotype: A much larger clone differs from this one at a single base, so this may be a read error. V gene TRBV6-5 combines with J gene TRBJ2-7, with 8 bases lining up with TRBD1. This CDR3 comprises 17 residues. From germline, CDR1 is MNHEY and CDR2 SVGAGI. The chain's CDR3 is CASSYGSFRTGSYEQCF. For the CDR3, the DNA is TGTGCCAGCAGTTATGGGTCTTTTAGGACAGGGTCGTACGAGCAGTGCTTC.

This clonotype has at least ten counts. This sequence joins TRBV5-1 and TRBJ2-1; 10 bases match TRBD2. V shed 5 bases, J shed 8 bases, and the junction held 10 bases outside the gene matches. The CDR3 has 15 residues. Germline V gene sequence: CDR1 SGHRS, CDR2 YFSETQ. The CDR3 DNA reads TGCGCCAGCAGTCCAAGCGGGAGGGCCATATATGAGCAGTTCTTC. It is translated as CASSPSGRAIYEQFF.

The CDR3 coding sequence is TGCGCCAGCAGCTTGGCCGTGGGTTATGGCTACACCTTC. This translates into CASSLAVGYGYTF. V gene TRBV5-1 combines with J gene TRBJ1-2; no clear D. V shed 0 bases and J shed 5 bases, with 8 bases lying between them. The CDR3 contains 13 residues. Germline-derived CDR1 and CDR2 are SGHRS and YFSETQ.

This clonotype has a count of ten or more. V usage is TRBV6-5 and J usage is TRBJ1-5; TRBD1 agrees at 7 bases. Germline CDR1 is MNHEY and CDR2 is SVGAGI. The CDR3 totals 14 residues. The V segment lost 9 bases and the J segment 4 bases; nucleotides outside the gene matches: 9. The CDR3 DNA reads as TGTGCCAGTAGAAGGGACAGAGCAAATCAGCCCCAGCATTTT. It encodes CASRRDRANQPQHF.

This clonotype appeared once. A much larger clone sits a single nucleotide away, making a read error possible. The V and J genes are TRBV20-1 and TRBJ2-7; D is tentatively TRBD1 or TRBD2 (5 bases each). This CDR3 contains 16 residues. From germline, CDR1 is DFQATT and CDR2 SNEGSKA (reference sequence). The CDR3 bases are TGCAGTGCTAGAGATCCAATTAGGGACGGAGCTGGAGAGCAGCACTTC. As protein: CSARDPIRDGAGEQHF.

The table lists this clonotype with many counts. The CDR3, as DNA: TGTGCCAGTAGTGACAGGGACCCCACGGAAGCTTTCTTT. Translated, it gives CASSDRDPTEAFF. The rearrangement joins TRBV19 to TRBJ1-1; 7 bases fit TRBD1. CDR1 is LNHDA and CDR2 is SQIVND in the germline V gene (reference sequence). The CDR3 is 13 amino acids. J lost 8 bases, V lost 5 bases, and 8 bases had no gene match.

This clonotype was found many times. CDR3 sequence: CASSFGGRGNQPQHF. CDR3 coding DNA: TGTGCCAGCAGCTTCGGGGGGCGCGGCAATCAGCCCCAGCATTTT. V usage is TRBV5-6 and J usage is TRBJ1-5; tentatively, D is TRBD1 (6 bases). V lost 2 bases, J lost 2 bases, and 11 bases lay in between. The CDR3 consists of 15 residues. Germline V CDR1 and CDR2: SGHDT, YYEEEE.

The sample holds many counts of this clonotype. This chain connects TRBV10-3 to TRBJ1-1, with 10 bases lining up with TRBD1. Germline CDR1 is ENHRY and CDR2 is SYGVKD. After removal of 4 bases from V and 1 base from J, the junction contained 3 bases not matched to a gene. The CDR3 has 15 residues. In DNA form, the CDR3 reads TGTGCCATCAGTGGACGGACAGGGGGGAACACTGAAGCTTTCTTT. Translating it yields CAISGRTGGNTEAFF.

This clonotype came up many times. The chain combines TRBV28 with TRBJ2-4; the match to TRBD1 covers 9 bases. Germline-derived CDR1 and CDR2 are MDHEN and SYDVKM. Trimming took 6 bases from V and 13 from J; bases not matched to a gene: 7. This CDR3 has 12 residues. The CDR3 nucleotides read TGTGCCAGCAGCGCCCGCGGACAGGGGCAGTACTTC. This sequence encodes CASSARGQGQYF. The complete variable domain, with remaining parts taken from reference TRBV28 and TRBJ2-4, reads DVKVTQSSRYLVKRTGEKVFLECVQDMDHENMFWYRQDPGLGLRLIYFSYDVKMKEKGDIPEGYSVSREKKERFSLILESASTNQTSMYLCASSARGQGQYFGAGTRLSVL.

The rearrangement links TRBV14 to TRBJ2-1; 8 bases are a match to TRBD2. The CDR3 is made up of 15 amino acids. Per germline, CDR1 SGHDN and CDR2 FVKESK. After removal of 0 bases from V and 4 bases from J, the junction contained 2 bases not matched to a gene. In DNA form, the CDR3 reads TGTGCCAGCAGCCAAGAACTAGCGGCTTACAATGAGCAGTTCTTC. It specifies CASSQELAAYNEQFF.

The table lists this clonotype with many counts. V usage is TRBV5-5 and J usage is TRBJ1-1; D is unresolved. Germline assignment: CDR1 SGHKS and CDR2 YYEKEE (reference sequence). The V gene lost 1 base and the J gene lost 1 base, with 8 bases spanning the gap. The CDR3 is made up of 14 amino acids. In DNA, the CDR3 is TGTGCCAGCAGCTTGTTCAGCGCGAACACTGAAGCTTTCTTT. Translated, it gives CASSLFSANTEAFF.

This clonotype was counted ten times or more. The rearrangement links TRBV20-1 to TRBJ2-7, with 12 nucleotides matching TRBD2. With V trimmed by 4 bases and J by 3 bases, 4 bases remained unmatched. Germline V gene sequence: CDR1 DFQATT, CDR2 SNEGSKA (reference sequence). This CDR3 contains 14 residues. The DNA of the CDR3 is TGCAGTGCTAAACTAGCGGGAGGCCTCTACGAGCAGTACTTC. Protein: CSAKLAGGLYEQYF.

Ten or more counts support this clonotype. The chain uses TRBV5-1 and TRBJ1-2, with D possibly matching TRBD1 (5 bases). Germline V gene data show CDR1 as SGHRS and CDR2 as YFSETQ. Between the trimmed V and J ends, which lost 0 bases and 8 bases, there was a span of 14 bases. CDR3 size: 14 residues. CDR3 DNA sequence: TGCGCCAGCAGCTTGGGGTCAGGGTCGACAGGCTACACCTTC. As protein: CASSLGSGSTGYTF. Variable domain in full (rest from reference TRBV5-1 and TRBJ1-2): KAGVTQTPRYLIKTRGQQVTLSCSPISGHRSVSWYQQTPGQGLQFLFEYFSETQRNKGNFPGRFSGRQFSNSRSEMNVSTLELGDSALYLCASSLGSGSTGYTFGSGTRLTVV.

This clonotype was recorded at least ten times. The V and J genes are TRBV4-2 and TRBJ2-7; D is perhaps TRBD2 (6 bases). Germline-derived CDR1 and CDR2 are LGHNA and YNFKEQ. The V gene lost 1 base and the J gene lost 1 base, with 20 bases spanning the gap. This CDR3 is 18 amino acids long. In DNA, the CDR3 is TGTGCCAGCAGCCAAGCTTCTGGACCGGGACTTCCGTCCTACGAGCAGTACTTC. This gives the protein CASSQASGPGLPSYEQYF.

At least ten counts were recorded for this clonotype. Here the CDR3 reads CASSLNLAVNTGELFF. The CDR3 region has the DNA TGTGCCAGCAGCTTAAATCTAGCGGTAAACACCGGGGAGCTGTTTTTT. The chain employs TRBV7-3 and TRBJ2-2; 7 bases align to TRBD2. J was trimmed by 2 bases and V by 1 base; bases with no gene match: 4. The CDR3 length is 16 residues. CDR1 SGHTA and CDR2 FQGTGA come from the germline V gene.

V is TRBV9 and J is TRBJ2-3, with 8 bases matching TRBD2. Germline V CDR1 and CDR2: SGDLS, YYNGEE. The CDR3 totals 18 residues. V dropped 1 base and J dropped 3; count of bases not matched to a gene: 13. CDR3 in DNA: TGTGCCAGCAGCGTAACTACAGGGCGGGGGGCCCTGACAGATACGCAGTATTTT. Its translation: CASSVTTGRGALTDTQYF. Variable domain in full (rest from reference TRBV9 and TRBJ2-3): DSGVTQTPKHLITATGQRVTLRCSPRSGDLSVYWYQQSLDQGLQFLIQYYNGEERAKGNILERFSAQQFPDLHSELNLSSLELGDSALYFCASSVTTGRGALTDTQYFGPGTRLTVL.

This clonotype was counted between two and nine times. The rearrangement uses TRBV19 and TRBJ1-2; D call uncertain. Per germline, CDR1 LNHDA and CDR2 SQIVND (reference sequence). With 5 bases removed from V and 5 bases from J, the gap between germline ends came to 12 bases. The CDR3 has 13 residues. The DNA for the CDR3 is TGTGCCAGTAGTGTCACCCGGAGTTATGGCTACACCTTC. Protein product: CASSVTRSYGYTF.

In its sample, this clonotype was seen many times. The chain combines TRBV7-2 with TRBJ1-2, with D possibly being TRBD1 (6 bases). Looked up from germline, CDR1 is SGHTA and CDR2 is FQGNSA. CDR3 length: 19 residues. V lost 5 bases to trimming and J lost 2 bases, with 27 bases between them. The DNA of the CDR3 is TGTGCCAGCAGCCCCGTCAGCCGGGACACGCAAGCACCGAACTATGGCTACACCTTC. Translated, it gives CASSPVSRDTQAPNYGYTF.

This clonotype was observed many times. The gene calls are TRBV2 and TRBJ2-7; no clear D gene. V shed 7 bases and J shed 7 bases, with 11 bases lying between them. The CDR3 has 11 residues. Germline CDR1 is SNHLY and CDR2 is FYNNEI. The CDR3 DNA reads TGTGCCAGCATTGAGGCGAAAGAGCAGTACTTC. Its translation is CASIEAKEQYF.

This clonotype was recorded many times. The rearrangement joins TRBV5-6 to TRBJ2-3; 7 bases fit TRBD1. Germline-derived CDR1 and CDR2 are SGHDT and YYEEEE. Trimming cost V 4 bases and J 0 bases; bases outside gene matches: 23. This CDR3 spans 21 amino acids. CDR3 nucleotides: TGTGCCAGCAGCCATTCCGGCCCCTCGACAGGGAAGGGGTCGAGCACAGATACGCAGTATTTT. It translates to CASSHSGPSTGKGSSTDTQYF.